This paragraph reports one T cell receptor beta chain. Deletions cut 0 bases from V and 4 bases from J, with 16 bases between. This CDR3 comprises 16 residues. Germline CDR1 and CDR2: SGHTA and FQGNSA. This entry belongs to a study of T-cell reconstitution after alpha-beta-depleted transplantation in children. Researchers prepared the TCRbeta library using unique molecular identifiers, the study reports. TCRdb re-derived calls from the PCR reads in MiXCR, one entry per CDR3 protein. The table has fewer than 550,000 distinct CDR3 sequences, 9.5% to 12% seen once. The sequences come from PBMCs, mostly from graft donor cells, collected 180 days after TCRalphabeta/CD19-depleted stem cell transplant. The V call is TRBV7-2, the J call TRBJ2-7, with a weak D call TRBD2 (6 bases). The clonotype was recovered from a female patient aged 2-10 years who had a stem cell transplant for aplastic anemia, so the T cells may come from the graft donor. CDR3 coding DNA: TGTGCCAGCAGCTTAGCAACCAAGCTAGCGTGGTACGAGCAGTACTTC. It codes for CASSLATKLAWYEQYF. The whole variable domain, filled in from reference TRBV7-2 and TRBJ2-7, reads GAGVSQSPSNKVTEKGKDVELRCDPISGHTALYWYRQSLGQGLEFLIYFQGNSAPDKSGLPSDRFSAERTGGSVSTLTIQRTQQEDSAVYLCASSLATKLAWYEQYFGPGTRLTVT.